This T cell receptor beta chain is drawn from a study of somatic mutations in T cells in chronic GVHD (dated by TCRdb to 2018 to 2021). This clone was observed a handful of times. Its antigen has not been determined. Base quality data are lacking; no much larger clone is found one base away. V and J lose 2 bases and 0 bases, and a span of 11 bases separates them. The CDR3 holds 15 amino acids from the cysteine to the phenylalanine. CDR3 DNA is the only sequence kept; it has 45 bases, read in frame from the first base. CDR1 is given as MNHNS and CDR2 as SASEGT, both from the germline V gene. Isolated genomic DNA was used for TCRbeta deep sequencing. The immunoSEQ assay, provided as a commercial service, was used for TCRbeta CDR3 sequencing and initial data processing. For the original study's pipeline: Reads were demultiplexed, adapter and primer sequences removed, similar clones merged by frequency-ratio clustering, and V, D, J genes annotated with IMGT. The table comes from immuneACCESS by way of TCRdb, which keeps in-frame sequences with V and J called. Part of the clones is missing from these tables; in studies checked, under half for an unresolved V gene and the rest for unknown reasons. Clonal size and the V and J genes are those of that table, whereas D and trimming came from the DNA. The sample contains roughly 15,000 clones, roughly 78% of them found a single time. Together, the top ten hold around 32% of the sample.

For sorting, staining was done with anti-CD3, anti-CD4, anti-CD8 and a Vbeta20 antibody from the IOTest Beta Mark kit on a FACSAria III, reaching purity above 97%. Peripheral blood was drawn into sodium heparin tubes, and mononuclear cells were separated by Ficoll-Paque PLUS density gradient centrifugation. Before TCRbeta deep sequencing, the CD4+ Vbeta20+, CD4+ Vbeta20-, and CD8+ T cell fractions were FACS-sorted. The chain couples TRBV6-1 to TRBJ2-7; a tentative D match to TRBD2 spans 5 bases. This TCR was recovered from a male patient aged 50 to 59 with chronic graft-versus-host disease. Because of the transplant, the T cells may be the graft donor's rather than the patient's own. Sequencing was carried out using Vbeta20-negative CD4+ T cells from blood. According to the study, the label for this sample's cell subset or site signals: CD4+ T cells sorted as TCR Vbeta20 negative by flow cytometry. The CDR3 has the sequence CASSESAGDSYEQYF. The bases are TGTGCCAGCAGTGAATCGGCCGGGGACTCCTACGAGCAGTACTTC.